This entry lists 13 T cell receptor beta chains sequenced from one sample in a study of cytotoxic CD8 clonotypes in ibrutinib-treated CLL (dated by TCRdb to the early 2020s). The method was the immunoSEQ multiplex PCR assay. TCRdb took this table from immuneACCESS and kept in-frame rearrangements with V and J called. Such tables lack part of the clones; where checked against another copy, unresolved V genes explain under half of the gap, and the rest is unexplained. The sample has some 200,000 clones on record, 70% of them singletons. The ten most abundant clones make up 5.5% to 7% of the sample. According to the study, the label for this sample's time point signals: roughly 12 months on ibrutinib. The starting material was PBMCs, obtained after 12 months of ibrutinib treatment. Receptors originate from a human donor with chronic lymphocytic leukemia.

CDR3 loop: CARGDRPNYGYTF. The CDR3 DNA reads as TGTGCCCGGGGGGACAGGCCTAACTATGGCTACACCTTC. The genes are TRBV30 and TRBJ1-2, with 8 bases lining up with TRBD1. The CDR3 loop spans 13 amino acids. Trimming removed 8 bases from V and 0 bases from J; junction bases left unmatched: 5. The V gene's germline CDR1 is GTSNPN and CDR2 SVGIG (reference sequence).

The V gene is TRBV6-1, the J gene TRBJ2-7; D is unclear. Trimming removed 2 bases from V and 3 bases from J, with 14 bases in between. This CDR3 is built from 15 residues. Germline V gene sequence: CDR1 MNHNS, CDR2 SASEGT. This CDR3 is CASSETDVTLYEQYF. The CDR3 region has the DNA TGTGCCAGCAGTGAAACAGACGTTACTCTCTACGAGCAGTACTTC.

This clone was picked up a small number of times. The chain has TRBV2 and TRBJ1-2, with D possibly TRBD1 on 5 matching bases. With 6 bases removed from V and 8 bases from J, the gap between germline ends came to 19 bases. CDR1 and CDR2 from the germline V gene are SNHLY and FYNNEI. The CDR3 is 14 amino acids. The CDR3 reads CASRGTLGLSGYTF. The DNA for the CDR3 is TGTGCCAGCAGGGGGACGTTGGGTCTATCAGGCTACACCTTC. The whole variable domain, remainder taken from reference TRBV2 and TRBJ1-2, is EPEVTQTPSHQVTQMGQEVILRCVPISNHLYFYWYRQILGQKVEFLVSFYNNEISEKSEIFDDQFSVERPDGSNFTLKIRSTKLEDSAMYFCASRGTLGLSGYTFGSGTRLTVV.

The genes are TRBV30 and TRBJ1-3; 7 bases align to TRBD1. The V and J ends lost 4 bases and 5 bases, in that order; junction bases with no gene match: 14. The CDR3 consists of 16 residues. Germline-derived CDR1 and CDR2 are GTSNPN and SVGIG (reference sequence). CDR3 nucleotides: TGTGCCTGGACACTCCGGGACAGAAAAATTAGAAACACCATATATTTT. This encodes CAWTLRDRKIRNTIYF.

This clone was seen a few times. The chain joins TRBV5-1 to TRBJ1-1, with 7 bases fitting TRBD1. This CDR3 has 13 amino acids. CDR1 is SGHRS and CDR2 is YFSETQ in the germline V gene. V lost 2 bases to trimming and J lost 3 bases; unmatched junction nucleotides: 1. The CDR3 DNA is TGCGCCAGCAGCTTAGGACAGGACACTGAAGCTTTCTTT. It yields the protein CASSLGQDTEAFF.

This clone appeared many times. The chain's CDR3 is CSVSGNSNNEQFF. The CDR3 nucleotides are TGCAGCGTTAGCGGGAACAGTAACAATGAGCAGTTCTTC. V is TRBV29-1 and J is TRBJ2-1; 7 nucleotides match TRBD2. The CDR3 is 13 residues long. V lost 5 bases, J lost 5 bases, and 6 bases stayed unmatched. CDR1 is SQVTM and CDR2 is ANQGSEA in the germline V gene.

This chain uses TRBV5-6 with TRBJ1-4; D gene unclear. Germline assignment: CDR1 SGHDT and CDR2 YYEEEE. This CDR3 spans 14 amino acids. The V end lost 0 bases, the J end lost 5 bases, and 8 bases lay between the germline ends. CDR3 residues: CASSLEITNEKLFF. CDR3 DNA sequence: TGTGCCAGCAGCTTGGAGATTACAAATGAAAAACTGTTTTTT.

V and J are TRBV28 and TRBJ2-7; D possibly matches TRBD1 or TRBD2 (5 bases each). Trimming removed 3 bases at V and 6 bases at J, with 9 bases between. Looked up from germline, CDR1 is MDHEN and CDR2 is SYDVKM. This CDR3 contains 12 residues. DNA of the CDR3: TGTGCCAGCAGTTTGGGACCCGTCGAGCAGTACTTC. Its protein is CASSLGPVEQYF.

This sequence joins TRBV2 and TRBJ2-7; a weak D match, TRBD2 (6 bases). The length of the CDR3 is 13 residues. The V gene's germline CDR1 is SNHLY and CDR2 FYNNEI. V was cut by 0 bases and J by 12 bases, with 15 bases left in between. The CDR3 loop is CASSEALPRRAYF. For the CDR3, the DNA is TGTGCCAGCAGTGAAGCGCTTCCTAGGAGGGCGTACTTC.

The V call is TRBV6-1, the J call TRBJ2-3; the D gene is possibly TRBD2 (5 bases). CDR1 is MNHNS, CDR2 SASEGT, per germline. The V end lost 6 bases, the J end lost 6 bases, and 13 bases lay between the germline ends. The CDR3 loop spans 13 amino acids. CDR3 loop: CASSQKTGDTQYF. The CDR3 nucleotides are TGTGCCAGCAGCCAAAAAACGGGGGATACGCAGTATTTT.

The chain combines TRBV6-6 with TRBJ2-3; TRBD1 agrees at 7 bases. Germline V gene lookup returns CDR1 MNHNY and CDR2 SVGAGI (reference sequence). The CDR3 has 15 amino acids. J lost 4 bases, V lost 4 bases, and 8 bases had no gene match. The CDR3 DNA follows: TGTGCCAGCAGTTCCGTGGACAGGCCCCCAGATACGCAGTATTTT. Encoded protein: CASSSVDRPPDTQYF.

The gene calls are TRBV6-5 and TRBJ2-7, with D unresolved. CDR1 and CDR2 (germline): MNHEY, SVGAGI. V was shortened by 2 bases and J by 5 bases, with 13 bases between the two germline ends. This CDR3 has 14 amino acids. The CDR3 protein is CASSYGTVNNEQYF. CDR3 coding DNA: TGTGCCAGCAGTTACGGTACGGTAAACAACGAGCAGTACTTC.

The V gene is TRBV11-3, the J gene TRBJ2-7; D might be TRBD1 or TRBD2, each matching 5 bases. CDR1 and CDR2 (germline): SGHNT, YENEEA. The CDR3 sequence is 14 residues long. V was shortened by 2 bases and J by 5 bases, with 13 bases between the two germline ends. The CDR3 DNA is TGTGCCAGCAGCTTACCGAGGGGACCGGACGAGCAGTACTTC. It translates to CASSLPRGPDEQYF.